Described below is a single TCR beta chain sequence and its context. Its target is not known. The CDR3 has 13 amino acids. V lost 3 bases, J lost 8 bases, and 11 bases lay in between. The germline CDR1 and CDR2 sequences are SGHDT and YYEEEE. These data originate in a study of cytomegalovirus exposure and HLA in healthy donors. 60 Vbeta and 13 Jbeta primers were used in PCR. This table comes from immunoSEQ multiplex PCR, and its TCRdb copy is limited to in-frame clones, with some not included. The data contain hundreds of thousands of clones, more than 60% of them singletons. Findings and caveats of the study: Beyond CMV serostatus, there was no information to go on about immune exposure.

This TCR came from a woman aged 30 to 39 in good health and CMV-seronegative. V gene TRBV5-6 combines with J gene TRBJ1-4, with D unclear. Source material: PBMCs. The CDR3 region is CASSYGRHEKLFF. As DNA, the CDR3 is TGTGCCAGCAGCTACGGGAGGCACGAAAAACTGTTTTTT.